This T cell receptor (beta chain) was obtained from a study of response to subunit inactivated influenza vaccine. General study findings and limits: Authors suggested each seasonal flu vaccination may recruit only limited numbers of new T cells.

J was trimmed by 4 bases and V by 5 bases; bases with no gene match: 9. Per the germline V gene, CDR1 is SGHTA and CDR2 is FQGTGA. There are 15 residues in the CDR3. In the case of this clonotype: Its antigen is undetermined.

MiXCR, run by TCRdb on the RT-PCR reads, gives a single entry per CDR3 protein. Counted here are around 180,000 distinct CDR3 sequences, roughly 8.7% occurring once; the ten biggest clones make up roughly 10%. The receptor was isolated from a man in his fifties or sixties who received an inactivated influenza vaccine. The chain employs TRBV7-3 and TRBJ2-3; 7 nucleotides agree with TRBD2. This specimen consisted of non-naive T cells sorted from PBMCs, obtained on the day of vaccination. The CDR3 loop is CASSRSGAGADTQYF. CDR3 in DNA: TGTGCCAGCAGCCGGAGCGGGGCGGGGGCAGATACGCAGTATTTT. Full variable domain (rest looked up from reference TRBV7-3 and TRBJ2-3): GAGVSQTPSNKVTEKGKYVELRCDPISGHTALYWYRQSLGQGPEFLIYFQGTGAADDSGLPNDRFFAVRPEGSVSTLKIQRTERGDSAVYLCASSRSGAGADTQYFGPGTRLTVL.